This T cell receptor beta chain was retrieved from a study of blood T cells in healthy people across ages. A minimum of 6 micrograms of total RNA was extracted per sample. Combining a sample-barcoded 5' primer with a J-beta primer mix, a second PCR ran for roughly 7 to 11 cycles. TCRdb reprocessed the 5' RACE reads via MiXCR and lists one record per CDR3 protein. Of approximately 580,000 distinct CDR3 sequences in the sample, around 24% are singletons; the top ten hold 8.5% to 9.5%. Study-level findings and limits: Higher naive T cell percentage went strongly together with higher TCR beta diversity.

This clonotype has only a few counts. Its antigen is still unknown. The same specimen was also included in a second study, on T cells of mothers and their children. As reported in that work: Donors comprised three healthy Caucasian mothers plus their six children.

Sequenced: blood. The sequence derives from a boy aged 5-17 years in good health.

CDR3 DNA sequence: TGCAGTGCTCGACCCGACAGGGCCCAAGAGACCCAGTACTTC. This codes for CSARPDRAQETQYF. V usage is TRBV20-1 and J usage is TRBJ2-5; 7 positions match TRBD1. This CDR3 contains 14 residues. CDR1 and CDR2 (germline): DFQATT, SNEGSKA (reference sequence). V lost 5 bases to trimming and J lost 1 base; unmatched junction nucleotides: 7.